Shown below are 21 T cell receptor beta chains from a single sample sequenced in a study of blood T cell repertoires in COVID-19. Clones were read by immunoSEQ multiplex PCR, and TCRdb kept only the in-frame ones, dropping some. The sample consists of roughly 66,000 clones, over 80% of them appearing once. The specimen sequenced was peripheral blood. All receptors come from a human donor in a cohort sampled during active COVID-19.

V usage is TRBV30 and J usage is TRBJ2-4; TRBD2 matches 7 bases. The V gene's germline CDR1 is GTSNPN and CDR2 SVGIG (reference sequence). Unmatched junction bases numbered 5, after V lost 8 bases and J lost 1 base. The CDR3 has 13 residues. DNA for the CDR3: TGTGCCGCGGGGGAGGGGGCCAAAAACATTCAGTACTTC. This translates into CAAGEGAKNIQYF.

The chain combines TRBV21-1 with TRBJ2-1; the tabulated D call, TRBD1, remains unverified against the DNA. TRBV21-1 is an annotated pseudogene. The CDR3 has 16 amino acids. CDR3 amino acids: CASSLKGGQADNEQFF. In nucleotides, the CDR3 is TGTGCCAGCAGCTTAAAGGGCGGACAGGCTGACAATGAGCAGTTCTTC.

The rearrangement joins TRBV3-1 (or the pseudogene TRBV3-2) to TRBJ1-1, with a tentative D call TRBD1 (5 bases). V was shortened by 0 bases and J by 1 base, with 15 bases between the two germline ends. From germline, CDR1 is LGHDT and CDR2 YNNKEL (reference sequence). This CDR3 spans 17 amino acids. In DNA, the CDR3 is TGTGCCAGCAGCCAAGAACGATTGGGCACAGGGAACACTGAAGCTTTCTTT. Translation gives CASSQERLGTGNTEAFF.

The chain combines TRBV4-3 with TRBJ2-1; possible D gene TRBD2, 6 bases. Trimming pared 1 base from V and 6 bases from J, leaving 13 bases between. This CDR3 region has 15 residues. CDR1 and CDR2 (germline): LGHNA, YSLEER. The CDR3 DNA follows: TGCGCCAGCAGCCAAGCCCCGACTAGACTCAATGAGCAGTTCTTC. Encoded protein: CASSQAPTRLNEQFF.

The chain recombines TRBV4-1 with TRBJ2-4, with a weak D call TRBD2 (5 bases). Germline CDR1 is MGHRA and CDR2 is YSYEKL. The V and J ends lost 5 bases and 0 bases respectively, with 14 bases between them. CDR3 length: 16 residues. The CDR3 nucleotides are TGCGCCAGCAGCGGCTGGAGCGCGGGAGCCAAAAACATTCAGTACTTC. Its translation is CASSGWSAGAKNIQYF.

This chain links TRBV19 with TRBJ2-4, with D tentatively TRBD1 (5 bases). The CDR3 sequence is 15 residues long. Germline CDR1 LNHDA, CDR2 SQIVND (reference sequence). V was clipped by 6 bases and J by 5 bases, with 17 bases between them. In nucleotides, the CDR3 is TGTGCCAGTAGCCCAGGGCAGTTAGACCAAAACATTCAGTACTTC. Translated: CASSPGQLDQNIQYF. Combining the CDR3 with reference TRBV19 and TRBJ2-4 gives the whole variable domain DGGITQSPKYLFRKEGQNVTLSCEQNLNHDAMYWYRQDPGQGLRLIYYSQIVNDFQKGDIAEGYSVSREKKESFPLTVTSAQKNPTAFYLCASSPGQLDQNIQYFGAGTRLSVL.

The rearrangement joins TRBV7-2 to TRBJ2-1, with TRBD2 identical over 8 bases. This CDR3 contains 15 residues. V lost 3 bases to trimming and J lost 6 bases; unmatched junction nucleotides: 7. Germline values: CDR1 SGHTA, CDR2 FQGNSA. CDR3 sequence: CASSFPGGAGNEQFF. The CDR3 DNA reads as TGTGCCAGCAGCTTCCCCGGGGGGGCCGGCAATGAGCAGTTCTTC.

The chain is built from TRBV9 and TRBJ1-1, with D possibly matching TRBD1 (5 bases). Trimming removed 0 bases from V and 2 bases from J, with 14 bases in between. Germline V gene data show CDR1 as SGDLS and CDR2 as YYNGEE. The CDR3 spans 16 residues. The CDR3 here is CASSVVPTDENTEAFF. The CDR3 DNA sequence: TGTGCCAGCAGCGTAGTTCCGACAGATGAAAACACTGAAGCTTTCTTT.

The chain recombines TRBV29-1 with TRBJ2-1; 13 bases line up with TRBD2. The CDR3 has 13 amino acids. V was pared by 5 bases and J by 8 bases, with 3 bases of the junction left unmatched. Germline-derived CDR1 and CDR2 are SQVTM and ANQGSEA. The CDR3 loop is CSVRTSGSYEQFF. CDR3 coding DNA: TGCAGCGTTCGGACTAGCGGGAGTTATGAGCAGTTCTTC.

V and J are TRBV7-9 and TRBJ2-1; TRBD2 agrees at 10 bases. CDR3 size: 19 residues. Losses at the gene ends were 2 bases for V and 0 bases for J; bases not matched to a gene: 10. The germline V gene encodes CDR1 SEHNR and CDR2 FQNEAQ (reference sequence). The CDR3 region is CASSLKPLAGPSSYNEQFF. The CDR3 DNA is TGTGCCAGCAGCTTAAAGCCACTAGCGGGGCCGAGCTCCTACAATGAGCAGTTCTTC.

The J gene is TRBJ1-4, the V gene TRBV7-2; TRBD1 aligns across 10 bases. This CDR3 is built from 16 residues. Germline trimming cut 6 bases from V and 7 bases from J; bases unmatched to any gene: 11. Germline loops: CDR1 SGHTA, CDR2 FQGNSA. CDR3 sequence: CASSYGQGEKSEKLFF. The CDR3 bases are TGTGCCAGCAGTTACGGACAGGGGGAGAAGAGTGAAAAACTGTTTTTT.

The chain combines TRBV2 with TRBJ1-1; D is unclear. Trimming pared 2 bases from V and 2 bases from J, leaving 12 bases between. The CDR3 extends over 15 amino acids. The V gene's germline CDR1 is SNHLY and CDR2 FYNNEI. The CDR3 bases are TGTGCCAGCAGTGAACTCGGCGGTTTCAACACTGAAGCTTTCTTT. Its protein product is CASSELGGFNTEAFF.

The V call is TRBV6-2 or TRBV6-3, the J call TRBJ2-2, with D maybe TRBD1 (5 bases). The V gene lost 5 bases and the J gene lost 6 bases, with 10 bases spanning the gap. Germline V CDR1 and CDR2: MNHEY, SVGEGT. CDR3 size: 13 residues. The CDR3 spells CASSPQGSGELFF. The CDR3 DNA reads TGTGCCAGCAGTCCCCAGGGCTCCGGGGAGCTGTTTTTT.

J is TRBJ2-5 and V is TRBV19; 10 nucleotides line up with TRBD1. The CDR3 length is 16 residues. Germline CDR1 reads LNHDA; CDR2 reads SQIVND (reference sequence). V trimming: 3 bases; J trimming: 2 bases; junction bases outside the gene matches: 6. CDR3 protein: CASSISPDRGQETQYF. The CDR3 DNA reads as TGTGCCAGTAGTATCTCCCCGGACAGGGGGCAAGAGACCCAGTACTTC. The whole variable domain, remainder taken from reference TRBV19 and TRBJ2-5, is DGGITQSPKYLFRKEGQNVTLSCEQNLNHDAMYWYRQDPGQGLRLIYYSQIVNDFQKGDIAEGYSVSREKKESFPLTVTSAQKNPTAFYLCASSISPDRGQETQYFGPGTRLLVL.

This sequence joins TRBV2 and TRBJ2-7; D perhaps matches TRBD2 (6 bases). V lost 2 bases, J lost 2 bases, and 13 bases lay in between. The germline gives CDR1 SNHLY, CDR2 FYNNEI. CDR3 length: 15 residues. CDR3 coding DNA: TGTGCCAGCAGTGAATCGAGCGGGCCAACCTACGAGCAGTACTTC. This gives the protein CASSESSGPTYEQYF.

V usage is TRBV11-3 and J usage is TRBJ2-2, with 7 bases lining up with TRBD2. CDR1 is SGHNT, CDR2 YENEEA, per germline. The CDR3 sequence is 14 residues long. With V trimmed by 4 bases and J by 5 bases, 4 bases remained unmatched. CDR3 sequence: CASSWGGSTGELFF. In DNA, the CDR3 is TGTGCCAGCAGCTGGGGGGGATCGACCGGGGAGCTGTTTTTT.

This CDR3 is CASSLVLAGAQETQYF. The CDR3, as DNA: TGTGCCAGCAGCTTGGTACTAGCGGGGGCCCAAGAGACCCAGTACTTC. The gene calls are TRBV5-5 and TRBJ2-5; 11 nucleotides line up with TRBD2. V lost 0 bases to trimming and J lost 1 base; unmatched junction nucleotides: 2. CDR1 is SGHKS, CDR2 YYEKEE, per germline (reference sequence). The CDR3 consists of 16 residues.

The V call is TRBV6-6, the J call TRBJ1-1; TRBD1 is a possible D gene (6 bases). The V end was cut by 6 bases, the J end by 1 base, with 12 bases between. The germline CDR1 and CDR2 sequences are MNHNY and SVGAGI (reference sequence). The CDR3 totals 14 residues. In nucleotides, the CDR3 is TGTGCCAGCAGAAAGACAGGAACGAACACTGAAGCTTTCTTT. Translation: CASRKTGTNTEAFF.

The genes are TRBV7-8 and TRBJ1-4, with D unclear. V lost 2 bases and J 2 bases, leaving 9 bases between the germline ends. The CDR3 runs to 15 residues. CDR1 is SGHVS and CDR2 is FQNEAQ in the germline V gene. As DNA, the CDR3 is TGTGCCAGCAGCTTACGGGGTCCTACTAATGAAAAACTGTTTTTT. It is translated as CASSLRGPTNEKLFF.

The CDR3 region is CAISVRENTEAFF. The CDR3 DNA is TGTGCCATCAGTGTGAGGGAGAACACTGAAGCTTTCTTT. The gene calls are TRBV10-3 and TRBJ1-1; D is ambiguous. The ends were cut back, 4 bases at V and 1 base at J, with 7 bases in the middle. The CDR3 is made up of 13 amino acids. Germline V gives CDR1 ENHRY, CDR2 SYGVKD.

The chain couples TRBV2 to TRBJ2-1; 7 bases are a match to TRBD2. The ends lost 4 bases at V and 5 bases at J; junction bases unmatched: 5. Germline CDR1 SNHLY, CDR2 FYNNEI. CDR3 length: 14 amino acids. CDR3 in amino acids: CASSVTGGNNEQFF. In nucleotides, the CDR3 is TGTGCCAGCAGTGTGACGGGGGGTAACAATGAGCAGTTCTTC.